Listed below are T cell receptor beta chains from one sample, sequenced in a study of T-cell reconstitution after alpha-beta-depleted transplantation in children. TCRdb used MiXCR to reprocess the PCR reads, holding one entry per CDR3 protein. The sample carries around 300,000 distinct CDR3 sequences, more than 20% recorded once. Material: PBMCs, mostly from graft donor cells, obtained 180 days after TCRalphabeta/CD19-depleted stem cell transplant. Receptor source: a male patient under 18 who had a stem cell transplant for acute lymphoblastic leukemia, so the T cells may come from the graft donor. CDR3s include the opening cysteine and the closing phenylalanine or tryptophan. D genes are given only for firm matches. Size tells how often a clone was seen (once, few, many) or the class of an expanded clone, and some rows leave it out.

cdr3_nt cdr3_aa j_call v_call d_call clone_size
TGTGCCAGCAGTTTAGAGCAGGGCACAGATACGCAGTATTTT CASSLEQGTDTQYF TRBJ2-3 TRBV27 NA NA
TGTGCCAGCAGCTTGTCGGGACTAGCGATAACCGGGGAGCTGTTTTTT CASSLSGLAITGELFF TRBJ2-2 TRBV5-5 TRBD2 NA
TGTGCCAGTAGGCCGCCCGCGTATAGCAATCAGCCCCAGCATTTT CASRPPAYSNQPQHF TRBJ1-5 TRBV19 NA few
TGCGCCAGCAGCCAGCCGACAGGGTGGATGAACACTGAAGCTTTCTTT CASSQPTGWMNTEAFF TRBJ1-1 TRBV4-1 TRBD1 few
TGCAGTGCTATTCGGACAGGGGGCAATGGCTACACCTTC CSAIRTGGNGYTF TRBJ1-2 TRBV20-1 TRBD1 few
TGCGCCACCCAGGGGACGGGAGGAACTGAAGCTTTCTTT CATQGTGGTEAFF TRBJ1-1 TRBV5-1 NA NA
TGTGCCACCAGCCTGGGACAGCGTACGTCTAACTATGGCTACACCTTC CATSLGQRTSNYGYTF TRBJ1-2 TRBV15 TRBD1 many
TGCAGCGTTACCGGGACAGGGGTCTATGGCTACACCTTC CSVTGTGVYGYTF TRBJ1-2 TRBV29-1 TRBD1 NA
TGCAGTGCTAGACCCACCGTCGATAGCACAGATACGCAGTATTTT CSARPTVDSTDTQYF TRBJ2-3 TRBV20-1 NA NA
TGTGCCAGCAGCTTAGTATGGCTAGCGGCTAACAATGAGCAGTTCTTC CASSLVWLAANNEQFF TRBJ2-1 TRBV7-8 TRBD2 NA
TGCGCCAGCAGCTTGGACACTAGCGGGAGAAATGAGCAGTTCTTC CASSLDTSGRNEQFF TRBJ2-1 TRBV5-1 TRBD2 many
TGTGCCAGCAGCGTAGATTGGTCCGGGGGACCGGGAAAACTGTTTTTT CASSVDWSGGPGKLFF TRBJ1-4 TRBV9 NA NA
TGCGCCAGCAGGTGGTTGGCCCAGCGCCTCACAGATACGCAGTATTTT CASRWLAQRLTDTQYF TRBJ2-3 TRBV5-1 NA few
TGCGCCAGCAGCCAAAATTTCTGGCGGGGATCGAGGCCTGAAGCTTTCTTT CASSQNFWRGSRPEAFF TRBJ1-1 TRBV5-1 NA NA
TGTGCCGTCCGGACAGGGGGAACTAATGAAAAACTGTTTTTT CAVRTGGTNEKLFF TRBJ1-4 TRBV10-3 TRBD1 NA
TGCGCCAGCAGCTTGGGACGCCTAGCCAAAAACATTCAGTACTTC CASSLGRLAKNIQYF TRBJ2-4 TRBV5-1 NA many
TGCGCCAGCAGCTCCGCCCTAGGCACCAACTATGGCTACACCTTC CASSSALGTNYGYTF TRBJ1-2 TRBV5-1 NA NA
TGCGCCAGCAGCTTGTGGGCTTCGGACTTCGGGCGGTCCTACGAGCAGTACTTC CASSLWASDFGRSYEQYF TRBJ2-7 TRBV5-1 NA NA
TGCGCCAGCAGCTTGGCCTGGACAGACACTGAAGCTTTCTTT CASSLAWTDTEAFF TRBJ1-1 TRBV5-1 NA few
TGCGCCAGCAGCTTGAAGGCGGGGGCAGTCTTCCCTCAGACCCAGTACTTC CASSLKAGAVFPQTQYF TRBJ2-5 TRBV5-1 NA NA
TGTGCCAGCAGCTTTCTAGCGGAAAGCTCCTACGAGCAGTACTTC CASSFLAESSYEQYF TRBJ2-7 TRBV7-6 TRBD2 NA
TGTGCCAGCAGCTTATTGGGGGGTTTCGGCAATCAGCCCCAGCATTTT CASSLLGGFGNQPQHF TRBJ1-5 TRBV7-2 NA few
TGCGCCAGCAGCTTGGTGGCGATCTCCTACAATGAGCAGTTCTTC CASSLVAISYNEQFF TRBJ2-1 TRBV5-1 NA few
TGTGCCAGCAGCTTAACAGAGCTGAATGGCTACACCTTC CASSLTELNGYTF TRBJ1-2 TRBV7-3 NA few
TGTGCCTGCCGTATAGGTGAGCAGTTCTTC CACRIGEQFF TRBJ2-1 TRBV7-3 NA many
TGTGCCAGCAGTTTAGGCCCCGGGATAGATACGCAGTATTTT CASSLGPGIDTQYF TRBJ2-3 TRBV12-3/TRBV12-4 NA NA
TGCGCCAGCGCCCTAGCGCCAGGGGGCAGCTATGGCTACACCTTC CASALAPGGSYGYTF TRBJ1-2 TRBV5-1 TRBD1 NA
TGCAGTGCTTACAGCGGGAGTTGGTACAATGAGCAGTTCTTC CSAYSGSWYNEQFF TRBJ2-1 TRBV20-1 TRBD2 few
TGCAGCGTTTCACAGGGGGTGAATCAGCCCCAGCATTTT CSVSQGVNQPQHF TRBJ1-5 TRBV29-1 TRBD1 few
TGTGCCAGCTGTTTACTGTTTGGGGGGGGGACAGTCAAGTATGAGCAGTTCTTC CASCLLFGGGTVKYEQFF TRBJ2-1 TRBV12-3/TRBV12-4 NA NA
TGTGCCAGCAGCCGGGGACGGCTAGCCAAAAACATTCAGTACTTC CASSRGRLAKNIQYF TRBJ2-4 TRBV3-1 NA NA
TGCAGTGCTTTAGGGAGGGAATCTCCCCAGCATTTT CSALGRESPQHF TRBJ1-5 TRBV20-1 NA NA
TGCGCCAGCAGCCAAGGATGGGTACGGGGGGTGACGGAGACCCAGTACTTC CASSQGWVRGVTETQYF TRBJ2-5 TRBV4-1 TRBD2 few
TGTGCCAGCAGCTTAGTGTTAGAGACCCAGTACTTC CASSLVLETQYF TRBJ2-5 TRBV7-2 NA many
TGTGCCACCAGCAGAGTCGCGACAGCCTACGAGCAGTACTTC CATSRVATAYEQYF TRBJ2-7 TRBV15 NA few
TGCGCCAGCAGCCTAACTAGGGCAGATACGCAGTATTTT CASSLTRADTQYF TRBJ2-3 TRBV5-1 NA few
TGCGCCAGCAGCTTGGAACCGGTCTCTGGAAACACCATATATTTT CASSLEPVSGNTIYF TRBJ1-3 TRBV5-1 NA few
TGTGCCAGCAGCTTAATAAGGAGGAACACTGAAGCTTTCTTT CASSLIRRNTEAFF TRBJ1-1 TRBV7-6 NA few
TGTGCCAGCAGTTTAGTGGGGCGCACCTACGAGCAGTACTTC CASSLVGRTYEQYF TRBJ2-7 TRBV27 NA few
TGCGCCAGCGTCCCGCCGGGCCGGGGTAATGAGCAGTTCTTC CASVPPGRGNEQFF TRBJ2-1 TRBV4-1 NA once
TGTGCCATCAGTGACCCGGGACTAGCTTCCAATGAGCAGTTCTTC CAISDPGLASNEQFF TRBJ2-1 TRBV10-3 TRBD2 many
TGTGCCAGCAGCCGCCGACTAGTTCGCGACAATGAGCAGTTCTTC CASSRRLVRDNEQFF TRBJ2-1 TRBV3-1 NA NA
TGTGCCAGCACGGGGGCGGGAGGGACCTACGAGCAGTACTTC CASTGAGGTYEQYF TRBJ2-7 TRBV6-1 TRBD2 few
TGTGCCAGCAGCCAAGGTAGAAGTCGGGGGGGAAGTGGCTACACCTTC CASSQGRSRGGSGYTF TRBJ1-2 TRBV4-2 NA NA
TGTGCCAGCAGCCGACAGGGGGCAGAGACCCAGTACTTC CASSRQGAETQYF TRBJ2-5 TRBV7-2 TRBD1 NA
TGCAGTGCTAGGGGAGGGGCGTTCAACTATGGCTACACCTTC CSARGGAFNYGYTF TRBJ1-2 TRBV20-1 NA few
TGCGCCAGCAGCTTGGGACTAGCGGGGACAGATACGCAGTATTTT CASSLGLAGTDTQYF TRBJ2-3 TRBV5-1 TRBD2 many